A selection of T cell receptor beta chains follows, all from one sample in a study. TCRdb independently ran MiXCR on the 5' RACE reads; one entry per CDR3 protein. This table holds roughly 45,000 distinct CDR3 sequences, roughly a fifth found once. Material: Tregs sorted from blood. The receptors derive from a female donor with breast cancer. CDR3s include the opening cysteine and the closing phenylalanine or tryptophan. The order of the fields is J gene, clone size, V gene, D gene, CDR3 protein, CDR3 DNA. The D gene is left open where the match is weak. The size field is filled for only some rows; it gives once, few, many or a size class.

>TRBJ2-2|many|TRBV11-2|TRBD2
CASSLVGGGAGELFF
TGTGCCAGCAGCTTAGTAGGCGGGGGGGCCGGGGAGCTGTTTTTT
>TRBJ2-7|many|TRBV6-1|-
CAVSHRESYEQYF
TGTGCGGTGAGTCACAGGGAGTCCTACGAGCAGTACTTC
>TRBJ1-1|-|TRBV12-3/TRBV12-4|-
CASSLTQSTEAFF
TGTGCCAGCAGTTTAACGCAGAGCACTGAAGCTTTCTTT
>TRBJ2-7|many|TRBV4-1|-
CASSHTGDIYEQYF
TGCGCCAGCAGCCATACGGGAGATATTTACGAGCAGTACTTC
>TRBJ2-1|many|TRBV6-5|-
CASSYSTEYNEQFF
TGTGCCAGCAGTTACTCGACTGAATACAATGAGCAGTTCTTC
>TRBJ2-7|-|TRBV7-8|-
CAGSLVRGYEQYF
TGTGCCGGCAGCTTAGTCCGCGGCTACGAGCAGTACTTC
>TRBJ2-7|few|TRBV12-3/TRBV12-4|-
CASRGHEQYF
TGTGCCAGCCGGGGCCACGAGCAGTACTTC
>TRBJ2-7|-|TRBV28|TRBD2
CASSWLAGGYEQYF
TGTGCCAGCAGTTGGCTAGCGGGAGGCTACGAGCAGTACTTC
>TRBJ2-1|many|TRBV3-1|-
CASSNREFNEQFF
TGTGCCAGCAGCAACAGGGAGTTCAATGAGCAGTTCTTC
>TRBJ2-7|-|TRBV18|-
CASSQNAPRTTPEQYF
TGTGCCAGCTCACAAAATGCTCCTCGGACGACTCCCGAGCAGTACTTC
>TRBJ2-7|few|TRBV4-1|-
CASSQGQVSYEQYF
TGCGCCAGCAGCCAAGGACAGGTCTCCTACGAGCAGTACTTC